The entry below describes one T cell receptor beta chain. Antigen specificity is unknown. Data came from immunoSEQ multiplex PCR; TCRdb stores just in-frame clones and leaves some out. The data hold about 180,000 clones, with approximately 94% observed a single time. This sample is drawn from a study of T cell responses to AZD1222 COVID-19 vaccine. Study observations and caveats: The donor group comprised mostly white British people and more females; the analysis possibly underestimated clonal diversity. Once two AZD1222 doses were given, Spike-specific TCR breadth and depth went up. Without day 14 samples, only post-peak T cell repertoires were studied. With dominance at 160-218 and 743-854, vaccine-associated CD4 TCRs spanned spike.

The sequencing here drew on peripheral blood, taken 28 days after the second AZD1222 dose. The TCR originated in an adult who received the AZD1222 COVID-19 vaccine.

The CDR3 loop reads CASRETSGNTIYF. The CDR3 region has the DNA TGTGCCAGCAGGGAAACGTCTGGAAACACCATATATTTT. The chain combines TRBV11-3 with TRBJ1-3; no clear D gene. Germline CDR1 SGHNT, CDR2 YENEEA. The CDR3 runs 13 residues. V lost 6 bases and J 1 base, leaving 7 bases between the germline ends. Combining the CDR3 with reference TRBV11-3 and TRBJ1-3 gives the whole variable domain EAGVVQSPRYKIIEKKQPVAFWCNPISGHNTLYWYLQNLGQGPELLIRYENEEAVDDSQLPKDRFSAERLKGVDSTLKIQPAELGDSAVYLCASRETSGNTIYFGEGSWLTVV.